These 16 T cell receptor beta chains were sequenced from one sample in a study of vaccination effects on CD4 cells after COVID-19. These TCRs are of unknown antigen specificity. The assay was immunoSEQ multiplex PCR, and TCRdb's table has in-frame clones only and misses some. The sample carries 29,000 or so clones, 65% to 75% recorded once. Within the ViraFEST assay, antigen-specific CD4+ T cells underwent expansion with viral peptide pools prior to sequencing. When less than 13 days of culture had elapsed, CD4+ T cells were isolated. All study participants received two doses of BNT162b2 or mRNA-1273 vaccine. Source: CD4+ T cells from PBMCs cultured with HCoV-OC43 spike peptides, taken after COVID-19 vaccination. Subset specified: HCoV-OC43 spike overlapping peptide pool stimulation. These receptors were collected from a human donor who received a COVID-19 vaccine.

V usage is TRBV29-1 and J usage is TRBJ2-1, with TRBD1 as a possible D gene (5 bases). This CDR3 is built from 15 residues. CDR1 is SQVTM, CDR2 ANQGSEA, per germline. Trimming cost V 5 bases and J 5 bases, with 19 bases left between them. The CDR3 sequence: CSVSRLGQGNNEQFF. The CDR3 DNA is TGCAGCGTTTCCCGGCTCGGGCAGGGAAACAATGAGCAGTTCTTC.

CDR3 sequence (DNA): TGTGCCAGCAGTGTGCCCCAGTCTGGGGCCAACGTCCTGACTTTC. Protein sequence: CASSVPQSGANVLTF. The chain links TRBV6-2 or TRBV6-3 to TRBJ2-6; D call uncertain. The germline CDR1 and CDR2 sequences are MNHEY and SVGEGT. The CDR3 is 15 residues long. Between the trimmed V and J ends, which lost 5 bases and 1 base, there was a span of 9 bases.

The chain links TRBV6-1 to TRBJ1-1; tentatively, D is TRBD1 (5 bases). CDR1 and CDR2 from the germline V gene are MNHNS and SASEGT. CDR3 size: 16 residues. V was shortened by 4 bases and J by 4 bases, with 19 bases between the two germline ends. CDR3 amino acids: CASSGTARSGVTEAFF. CDR3 DNA: TGTGCCAGCAGTGGGACCGCCCGGTCGGGGGTCACTGAAGCTTTCTTT.

The V call is TRBV25-1, the J call TRBJ1-3; a possible D gene is TRBD1 (5 bases). The CDR3 sequence is 17 residues long. V gave up 4 bases and J gave up 3 bases, with 19 bases separating them. The V gene's germline CDR1 is MGHDK and CDR2 SYGVNS. CDR3 nucleotides: TGTGCCAGCAGTGGGACCCCGGGTCAGGGCGATGGAAACACCATATATTTT. Amino acid sequence: CASSGTPGQGDGNTIYF.

The gene calls are TRBV29-1 and TRBJ2-3; 7 bases agree with TRBD1. The V segment lost 0 bases and the J segment 2 bases; nucleotides outside the gene matches: 5. The length of the CDR3 is 15 residues. CDR1 and CDR2 (germline): SQVTM, ANQGSEA. The CDR3 spells CSVEDWDRNTDTQYF. The DNA for the CDR3 is TGCAGCGTTGAAGATTGGGACAGAAACACAGATACGCAGTATTTT.

V and J are TRBV6-6 and TRBJ2-3; TRBD2 matches at 10 bases. Losses at the gene ends were 2 bases for V and 6 bases for J; bases not matched to a gene: 8. CDR1 is MNHNY, CDR2 SVGAGI, per germline (reference sequence). The CDR3 loop spans 16 amino acids. The CDR3 nucleotides are TGTGCCAGCAGTTACGGATCTAGCGGGAGATTGGATACGCAGTATTTT. It specifies CASSYGSSGRLDTQYF.

CDR3 region: CASSGLGSGYGYTF. As DNA, the CDR3 is TGCGCCAGCAGCGGCCTCGGTAGTGGGTATGGCTACACCTTC. V usage is TRBV5-1 and J usage is TRBJ1-2; no clear D gene. This CDR3 spans 14 amino acids. V gave up 4 bases and J gave up 5 bases, with 15 bases separating them. Germline V CDR1 and CDR2: SGHRS, YFSETQ. Together with reference TRBV5-1 and TRBJ1-2, the CDR3 gives the full variable domain: KAGVTQTPRYLIKTRGQQVTLSCSPISGHRSVSWYQQTPGQGLQFLFEYFSETQRNKGNFPGRFSGRQFSNSRSEMNVSTLELGDSALYLCASSGLGSGYGYTFGSGTRLTVV.

To note about this clone: One end of the junction fails to match germline, which may point to a read error. The rearrangement uses TRBV6-5 and TRBJ1-5; TRBD1 matches 9 bases. The CDR3 is made up of 15 amino acids. Germline CDR1 is MNHEY and CDR2 is SVGAGI. CDR3 in amino acids: CTSRSGQGYRQPQHF. The CDR3 DNA follows: TGTACCAGCAGATCCGGACAGGGGTATCGACAGCCCCAGCATTTT.

J is TRBJ2-3 and V is TRBV24-1; D remains ambiguous. Germline V CDR1 and CDR2: KGHDR, SFDVKD. Trimming removed 2 bases at V and 2 bases at J, with 4 bases between. The CDR3 spans 13 residues. The CDR3 sequence: CATSDSYTDTQYF. DNA of the CDR3: TGTGCCACCAGTGATTCATACACAGATACGCAGTATTTT.

This chain joins TRBV24-1 and TRBJ1-5, with D maybe TRBD1 (6 bases). The CDR3 consists of 16 residues. V shed 5 bases and J shed 4 bases, with 17 bases lying between them. Germline V CDR1 and CDR2: KGHDR, SFDVKD. In DNA form, the CDR3 reads TGTGCCACCAGTGCCTCTTGGGGGGCGCGTAATCAGCCCCAGCATTTT. Translation: CATSASWGARNQPQHF.

The sample holds a few counts of this clone. The CDR3: CASSSGSWVSEQYF. CDR3 nucleotide sequence: TGTGCCAGCAGCTCCGGGAGCTGGGTTAGCGAGCAGTACTTC. The rearrangement uses TRBV14 and TRBJ2-7, with a possible D match to TRBD2 (6 bases). There are 14 residues in the CDR3. Trimming cost V 5 bases and J 6 bases, with 17 bases left between them. Germline loops: CDR1 SGHDN, CDR2 FVKESK.

The chain carries TRBV7-2 and TRBJ2-7; D remains unclear. Trimming took off 6 bases at V and 0 bases at J, with 9 bases between the two ends. From germline, CDR1 is SGHTA and CDR2 FQGNSA. CDR3 length: 13 residues. For the CDR3, the DNA is TGTGCCAGCAGTGAATCAGTCTCCTACGAGCAGTACTTC. Amino acids: CASSESVSYEQYF.

The chain has TRBV6-5 and TRBJ1-3; D perhaps matches TRBD1 (5 bases). V lost 4 bases to trimming and J lost 0 bases, with 10 bases between them. Germline values: CDR1 MNHEY, CDR2 SVGAGI. This CDR3 has 15 amino acids. The CDR3 loop reads CASSSGASSGNTIYF. In DNA, the CDR3 is TGTGCCAGCAGTTCCGGGGCCAGCTCTGGAAACACCATATATTTT.

The chain links TRBV27 to TRBJ2-3; 10 positions agree with TRBD2. The CDR3 has 18 residues. The germline V gene has CDR1 MNHEY and CDR2 SMNVEV (reference sequence). J gave up 3 bases and V 6 bases, and 15 bases lay outside the gene matches. The CDR3: CASRRARLAGVRTDTQYF. The DNA for the CDR3 is TGTGCCAGCAGACGAGCCAGGCTAGCGGGAGTTAGGACAGATACGCAGTATTTT.

The rearrangement links TRBV7-7 to TRBJ2-1; D is unclear. From germline, CDR1 is SSHAT and CDR2 FNYEAQ (reference sequence). The CDR3 length is 16 residues. V was clipped by 6 bases and J by 1 base, with 16 bases between them. CDR3 sequence reads: CASSSGRTISYNEQFF. The CDR3 coding sequence is TGTGCCAGCAGTTCCGGACGGACCATTTCCTACAATGAGCAGTTCTTC.

The rearrangement links TRBV29-1 to TRBJ1-5, with D unclear. The V gene's germline CDR1 is SQVTM and CDR2 ANQGSEA. V dropped 7 bases and J dropped 6 bases, with 19 bases sitting between them. This CDR3 is 14 amino acids long. This CDR3 is CSASETGLFQPQHF. CDR3 bases: TGCAGCGCCTCCGAGACCGGCCTTTTTCAGCCCCAGCATTTT.